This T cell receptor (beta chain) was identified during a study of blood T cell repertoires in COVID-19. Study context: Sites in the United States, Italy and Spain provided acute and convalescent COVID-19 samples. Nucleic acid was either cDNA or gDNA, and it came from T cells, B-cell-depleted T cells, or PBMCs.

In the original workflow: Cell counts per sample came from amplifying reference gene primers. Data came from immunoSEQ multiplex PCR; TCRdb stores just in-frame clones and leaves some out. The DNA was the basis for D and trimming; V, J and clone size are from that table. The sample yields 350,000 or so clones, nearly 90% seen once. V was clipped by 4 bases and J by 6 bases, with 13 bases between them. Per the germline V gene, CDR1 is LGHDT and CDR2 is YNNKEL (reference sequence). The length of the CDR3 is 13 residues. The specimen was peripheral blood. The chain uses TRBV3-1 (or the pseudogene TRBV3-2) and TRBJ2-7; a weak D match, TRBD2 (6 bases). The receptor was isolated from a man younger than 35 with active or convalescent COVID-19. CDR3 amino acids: CASSLGTPLEQYF. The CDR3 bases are TGTGCCAGCAGCCTAGGGACTCCCCTCGAGCAGTACTTC.